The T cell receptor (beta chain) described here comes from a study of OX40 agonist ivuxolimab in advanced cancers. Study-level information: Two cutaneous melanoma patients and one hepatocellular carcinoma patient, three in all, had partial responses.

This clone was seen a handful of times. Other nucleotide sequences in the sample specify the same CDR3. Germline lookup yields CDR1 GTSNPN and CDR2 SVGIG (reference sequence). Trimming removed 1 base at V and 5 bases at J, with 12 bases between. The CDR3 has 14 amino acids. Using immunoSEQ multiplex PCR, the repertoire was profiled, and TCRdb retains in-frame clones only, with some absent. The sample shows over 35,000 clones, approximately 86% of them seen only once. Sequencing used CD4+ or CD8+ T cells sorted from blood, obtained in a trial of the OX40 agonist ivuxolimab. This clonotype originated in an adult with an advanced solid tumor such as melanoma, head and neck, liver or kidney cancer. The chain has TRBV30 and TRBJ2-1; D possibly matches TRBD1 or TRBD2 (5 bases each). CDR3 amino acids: CAWSGGVGDNEQFF. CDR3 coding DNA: TGTGCCTGGAGTGGAGGGGTGGGCGACAATGAGCAGTTCTTC.